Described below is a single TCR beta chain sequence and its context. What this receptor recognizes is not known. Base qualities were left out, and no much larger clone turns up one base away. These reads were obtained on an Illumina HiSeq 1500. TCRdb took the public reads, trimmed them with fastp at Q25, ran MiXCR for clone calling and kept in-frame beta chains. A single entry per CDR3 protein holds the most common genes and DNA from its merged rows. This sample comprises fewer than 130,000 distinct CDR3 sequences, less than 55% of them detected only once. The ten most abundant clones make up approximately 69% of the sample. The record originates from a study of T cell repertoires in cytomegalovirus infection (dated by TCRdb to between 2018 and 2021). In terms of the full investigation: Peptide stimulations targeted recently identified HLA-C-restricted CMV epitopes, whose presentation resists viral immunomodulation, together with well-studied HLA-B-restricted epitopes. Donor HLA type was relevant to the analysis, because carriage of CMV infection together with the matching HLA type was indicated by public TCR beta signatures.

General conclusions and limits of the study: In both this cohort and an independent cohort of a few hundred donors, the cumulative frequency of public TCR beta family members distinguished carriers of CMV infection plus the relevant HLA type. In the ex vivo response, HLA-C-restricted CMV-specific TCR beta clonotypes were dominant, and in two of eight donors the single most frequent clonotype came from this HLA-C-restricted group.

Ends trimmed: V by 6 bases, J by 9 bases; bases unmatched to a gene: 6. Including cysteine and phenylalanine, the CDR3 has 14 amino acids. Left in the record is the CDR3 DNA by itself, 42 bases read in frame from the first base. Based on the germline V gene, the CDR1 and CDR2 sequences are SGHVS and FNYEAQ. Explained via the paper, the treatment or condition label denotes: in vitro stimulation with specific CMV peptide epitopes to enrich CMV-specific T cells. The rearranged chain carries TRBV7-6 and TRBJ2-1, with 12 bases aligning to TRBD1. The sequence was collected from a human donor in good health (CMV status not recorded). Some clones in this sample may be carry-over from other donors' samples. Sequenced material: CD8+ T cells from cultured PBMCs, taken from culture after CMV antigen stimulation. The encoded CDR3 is CASRPGQGAFEQFF. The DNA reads TGTGCCAGCAGACCGGGACAGGGGGCTTTTGAGCAGTTCTTC.